A selection of T cell receptor beta chains follows, all from one sample in a study of early T cells in non-severe SARS-CoV-2 infection. TCRdb analysed the 5' RACE reads with MiXCR anew, one entry per CDR3 protein. The table includes about 37,000 distinct CDR3 sequences, roughly 5.4% detected once. The sample was whole blood, taken at baseline. These receptors were collected from an adult who was a healthcare worker with PCR-confirmed SARS-CoV-2 infection or an uninfected control (not recorded which). The CDR3 runs from the conserved cysteine through the conserved F or W. Each record gives: J gene, D gene, clone size, V gene, CDR3 DNA, CDR3 protein. The D gene is left open where the match is weak. Only some rows state a clone size, as once, few, many or a class for expanded clones.

j_call: TRBJ2-1
d_call: TRBD2
clone_size: many
v_call: TRBV11-3
cdr3_nt: TGTGCCAGCAGCATCAGACTAGCCCCCTACAATGAGCAGTTCTTC
cdr3_aa: CASSIRLAPYNEQFF

j_call: TRBJ2-1
d_call: TRBD2
clone_size: NA
v_call: TRBV20-1
cdr3_nt: TGCAGTGCTGGGGGACTAGCGGGAGAAGCCTACAATGAGCAGTTCTTC
cdr3_aa: CSAGGLAGEAYNEQFF

j_call: TRBJ2-2
d_call: TRBD2
clone_size: many
v_call: TRBV6-2/TRBV6-3
cdr3_nt: TGTGCCAGCAGTTACTCGAGACCGGGACTAGCGGCAACCCCCGGGGAGCTGTTTTTT
cdr3_aa: CASSYSRPGLAATPGELFF

j_call: TRBJ2-7
d_call: TRBD1
clone_size: many
v_call: TRBV20-1
cdr3_nt: TGCAGTGCTACCCCCAGACAGGGGAAGAACGAGCAGTACTTC
cdr3_aa: CSATPRQGKNEQYF

j_call: TRBJ1-4
d_call: NA
clone_size: many
v_call: TRBV2
cdr3_nt: TGTGCCAGCTCCGGGTTTCGAGGGGTGGGGAATGAAAAACTGTTTTTT
cdr3_aa: CASSGFRGVGNEKLFF

j_call: TRBJ2-7
d_call: NA
clone_size: medium-sized
v_call: TRBV7-2
cdr3_nt: TGTGCCAGCAGCTTAGGGCAGGGAAGGTACGAGCAGTACTTC
cdr3_aa: CASSLGQGRYEQYF

j_call: TRBJ2-1
d_call: TRBD2
clone_size: many
v_call: TRBV6-5
cdr3_nt: TGTGCCAGCAGTCGGACTAGCGACCGTAGCTCCTACAATGAGCAGTTCTTC
cdr3_aa: CASSRTSDRSSYNEQFF

j_call: TRBJ1-5
d_call: NA
clone_size: many
v_call: TRBV15
cdr3_nt: TGTGCCACCAGCAGAGATCTTGGAAATCAGCCCCAGCATTTT
cdr3_aa: CATSRDLGNQPQHF

j_call: TRBJ2-4
d_call: TRBD1
clone_size: NA
v_call: TRBV12-3/TRBV12-4
cdr3_nt: TGTGCCAGCAGTTTTTGGTTGGGACAGTTGGGCAAAAACATTCAGTACTTC
cdr3_aa: CASSFWLGQLGKNIQYF

j_call: TRBJ2-5
d_call: NA
clone_size: many
v_call: TRBV9
cdr3_nt: TGTGCCAGCAGCGGGGAGACCGGGACCCAGTACTTC
cdr3_aa: CASSGETGTQYF

j_call: TRBJ2-3
d_call: TRBD1
clone_size: many
v_call: TRBV5-1
cdr3_nt: TGCGCCAGCAGCGCAGGGACAGGGAGGACAGATACGCAGTATTTT
cdr3_aa: CASSAGTGRTDTQYF

j_call: TRBJ2-3
d_call: NA
clone_size: once
v_call: TRBV27
cdr3_nt: TGTGCCAGCAGTTTAGTGACTCTGGACACAGATACGCAGTATTTT
cdr3_aa: CASSLVTLDTDTQYF

j_call: TRBJ1-5
d_call: NA
clone_size: many
v_call: TRBV20-1
cdr3_nt: TGCAGTGCCGGGGTTAACCGAGGGCTTATTCAGCCCCAGCATTTT
cdr3_aa: CSAGVNRGLIQPQHF

j_call: TRBJ2-3
d_call: TRBD2
clone_size: many
v_call: TRBV5-4
cdr3_nt: TGTGCCAGCAGTCCAGGGACTAGCAGGACAGATACGCAGTATTTT
cdr3_aa: CASSPGTSRTDTQYF

j_call: TRBJ1-4
d_call: TRBD1
clone_size: many
v_call: TRBV20-1
cdr3_nt: TGCAGTGCTGGACAGGGTACTCTCGAAAAACTGTTTTTT
cdr3_aa: CSAGQGTLEKLFF

j_call: TRBJ2-6
d_call: NA
clone_size: few
v_call: TRBV5-8
cdr3_nt: TGTGCCAGCACCCAACTAGAGCGCGGGGCCAACGTCCTGACTTTC
cdr3_aa: CASTQLERGANVLTF

j_call: TRBJ1-2
d_call: TRBD1
clone_size: many
v_call: TRBV11-2
cdr3_nt: TGTGCCAGCAGCCTCCTAAGGACAGGGAACTATGGCTACACCTTC
cdr3_aa: CASSLLRTGNYGYTF

j_call: TRBJ1-1
d_call: NA
clone_size: few
v_call: TRBV7-9
cdr3_nt: TGTGCCAGCAGCTTCCACGGGCAGGCCCCTTGGGAGGCTTTCTTT
cdr3_aa: CASSFHGQAPWEAFF

j_call: TRBJ2-5
d_call: TRBD2
clone_size: many
v_call: TRBV28
cdr3_nt: TGTGCCAGCAGTTCCCGACTAGCGGGAGATAGAGGGACCCAGTACTTC
cdr3_aa: CASSSRLAGDRGTQYF

j_call: TRBJ1-1
d_call: TRBD1
clone_size: few
v_call: TRBV5-5
cdr3_nt: TGTGCCAGCAGCTCCGGGACAGGGGTCCGCTTTGAGGTGAACACTGAAGCTTTCTTT
cdr3_aa: CASSSGTGVRFEVNTEAFF

j_call: TRBJ1-5
d_call: NA
clone_size: many
v_call: TRBV20-1
cdr3_nt: TGCAGTGCTAGACCTAGCAATCAGCCCCAGCATTTT
cdr3_aa: CSARPSNQPQHF

j_call: TRBJ2-3
d_call: NA
clone_size: many
v_call: TRBV11-2
cdr3_nt: TGTGCCAGCAGCTCCTGGACAGATACGCAGTATTTT
cdr3_aa: CASSSWTDTQYF

j_call: TRBJ2-5
d_call: TRBD2
clone_size: many
v_call: TRBV6-2/TRBV6-3
cdr3_nt: TGTGCCTGCCGGGAGGGAGGAGGTGAGACCCAGTACTTC
cdr3_aa: CACREGGGETQYF

j_call: TRBJ2-5
d_call: NA
clone_size: many
v_call: TRBV29-1
cdr3_nt: TGCAGCGCTGGCCGGGCACGGGAGACCCAGTACTTC
cdr3_aa: CSAGRARETQYF

j_call: TRBJ2-3
d_call: NA
clone_size: NA
v_call: TRBV7-9
cdr3_nt: TGTGTCAGCAGCTTAGGGGGGATAGATACGCAGTATTTT
cdr3_aa: CVSSLGGIDTQYF

j_call: TRBJ2-1
d_call: TRBD2
clone_size: many
v_call: TRBV19
cdr3_nt: TGTGCCAGTAGTATAGGGGCTAGCGGGAGGAAATGGTACAATGAGCAGTTCTTC
cdr3_aa: CASSIGASGRKWYNEQFF

j_call: TRBJ1-1
d_call: NA
clone_size: few
v_call: TRBV20-1
cdr3_nt: TGCAGTGCTAGAAAGGAGGGTGAAGCTTTCTTT
cdr3_aa: CSARKEGEAFF

j_call: TRBJ2-3
d_call: NA
clone_size: few
v_call: TRBV19
cdr3_nt: TGTGCCAGTAGTATATCCCGCCCCCCGGCAGATACGCAGTATTTT
cdr3_aa: CASSISRPPADTQYF

j_call: TRBJ2-3
d_call: NA
clone_size: many
v_call: TRBV20-1
cdr3_nt: TGCAGTGCTAGAATCAGAGATACGCAGTATTTT
cdr3_aa: CSARIRDTQYF

j_call: TRBJ2-3
d_call: NA
clone_size: NA
v_call: TRBV19
cdr3_nt: TGTGCCAGTAGGCCTACTAGCACAGATACGCAGTATTTT
cdr3_aa: CASRPTSTDTQYF

j_call: TRBJ2-3
d_call: NA
clone_size: few
v_call: TRBV28
cdr3_nt: TGTGCCAGCAGTCCCCTTGGGAGGGGGGTTAGCACAGATACGCAGTATTTT
cdr3_aa: CASSPLGRGVSTDTQYF

j_call: TRBJ2-7
d_call: TRBD2
clone_size: many
v_call: TRBV28
cdr3_nt: TGTGCCAGCAGTTCCGGGACTAGCGGGAGCAAAGAGCAGTACTTC
cdr3_aa: CASSSGTSGSKEQYF

j_call: TRBJ2-7
d_call: TRBD2
clone_size: many
v_call: TRBV4-1
cdr3_nt: TGCGCCAGCAGCCACTCTTCAGCGGGAGGGCCGAGAGAGCAGTACTTC
cdr3_aa: CASSHSSAGGPREQYF

j_call: TRBJ2-1
d_call: NA
clone_size: few
v_call: TRBV6-2/TRBV6-3
cdr3_nt: TGTGCCAGCAGTTGGAGAGGAAAGGATGAGCAGTTCTTC
cdr3_aa: CASSWRGKDEQFF

j_call: TRBJ2-3
d_call: TRBD2
clone_size: NA
v_call: TRBV20-1
cdr3_nt: TGCAGTGGGGAGCGGGAGCTATCCACAGATACGCAGTATTTT
cdr3_aa: CSGERELSTDTQYF

j_call: TRBJ2-1
d_call: TRBD1
clone_size: many
v_call: TRBV7-6
cdr3_nt: TGTGCCAGCAGCACCGACAGGGGACTCTACAATGAGCAGTTCTTC
cdr3_aa: CASSTDRGLYNEQFF

j_call: TRBJ2-1
d_call: TRBD2
clone_size: many
v_call: TRBV7-3
cdr3_nt: TGTGCCAGCAGCCTCCAAGGGGGACTAGCGGGTAACAATGAGCAGTTCTTC
cdr3_aa: CASSLQGGLAGNNEQFF

j_call: TRBJ1-5
d_call: TRBD1
clone_size: many
v_call: TRBV18
cdr3_nt: TGTGCCAGCTCACTGGGACAGCCATGGCCCCAGCATTTT
cdr3_aa: CASSLGQPWPQHF

j_call: TRBJ2-5
d_call: NA
clone_size: NA
v_call: TRBV7-9
cdr3_nt: TGTGCCAGCAGCCCCCCTGACAGACAAGAGACCCAGTACTTC
cdr3_aa: CASSPPDRQETQYF

j_call: TRBJ2-1
d_call: TRBD2
clone_size: many
v_call: TRBV11-2
cdr3_nt: TGTGCCAGCAGCTTAGTAGCGGGAGGGCCTTCCGAGCAGTTCTTC
cdr3_aa: CASSLVAGGPSEQFF

j_call: TRBJ2-1
d_call: NA
clone_size: few
v_call: TRBV28
cdr3_nt: TGTGCCAGCGTCCGTGGTGAGCAGTTCTTC
cdr3_aa: CASVRGEQFF

j_call: TRBJ1-1
d_call: NA
clone_size: many
v_call: TRBV6-1
cdr3_nt: TGTGCCAGCAGGCTACAGAGTAACACTGAAGCTTTCTTT
cdr3_aa: CASRLQSNTEAFF

j_call: TRBJ2-3
d_call: TRBD2
clone_size: many
v_call: TRBV20-1
cdr3_nt: TGCAGTGCACGCGCGGGGGAGACGGGAGATACGCAGTATTTT
cdr3_aa: CSARAGETGDTQYF

j_call: TRBJ1-2
d_call: NA
clone_size: many
v_call: TRBV13
cdr3_nt: TGTGCCAGCAAGGTCATACAAAACTATGGCTACACCTTC
cdr3_aa: CASKVIQNYGYTF

j_call: TRBJ2-3
d_call: TRBD2
clone_size: many
v_call: TRBV2
cdr3_nt: TGTGCCAGCAGCCCGGAGACTAGCGGGAGGGGGGATACGCAGTATTTT
cdr3_aa: CASSPETSGRGDTQYF

j_call: TRBJ1-6
d_call: TRBD1
clone_size: many
v_call: TRBV6-5
cdr3_nt: TGTGCCAGCAGTCCCAACCCAACCGGGACAGGGATTTATAATTCACCCCTCCACTTT
cdr3_aa: CASSPNPTGTGIYNSPLHF

j_call: TRBJ2-7
d_call: NA
clone_size: many
v_call: TRBV5-4
cdr3_nt: TGTGCCAGCAGCTTGATTCAGGGATACGAGCAGTACTTC
cdr3_aa: CASSLIQGYEQYF

j_call: TRBJ2-1
d_call: NA
clone_size: many
v_call: TRBV12-3/TRBV12-4
cdr3_nt: TGTGCCAGCAGTCCCAGGTTCTCCTCCTACAATGAGCAGTTCTTC
cdr3_aa: CASSPRFSSYNEQFF